Presented here are 32 T cell receptor beta chains from one specimen sequenced in a study of cytomegalovirus exposure and HLA in healthy donors. In the PCR, 60 Vbeta and 13 Jbeta primers were used. Data came from immunoSEQ multiplex PCR; TCRdb stores just in-frame clones and leaves some out. Of some 90,000 clones listed, 60% to 85% are singletons. Material for sequencing was PBMCs. These receptors came from a man younger than 45 in good health and CMV-seropositive.

This clone was seen once. J is TRBJ2-1 and V is TRBV6-4; 10 bases align to TRBD1. The CDR3 is made up of 17 amino acids. The V and J ends lost 0 bases and 4 bases, in that order; junction bases with no gene match: 6. Germline CDR1 is MRHNA and CDR2 is SNTAGT. The CDR3, as DNA: TGTGCCAGCAGTGACTCTCCCGGACAGGGGGATTACAATGAGCAGTTCTTC. This encodes CASSDSPGQGDYNEQFF.

This clone was recorded only once. The V gene is TRBV29-1, the J gene TRBJ1-1; D ambiguous. Trimming stripped 6 bases from V and 3 bases from J, with 8 bases between. CDR1 and CDR2 (germline): SQVTM, ANQGSEA. The CDR3 covers 11 residues. The CDR3 DNA follows: TGCAGCGTCTCCGAGTACACTGAAGCTTTCTTT. This gives the protein CSVSEYTEAFF.

The rearrangement uses TRBV5-1 and TRBJ2-7, with 12 bases identical to TRBD2. Germline V gene sequence: CDR1 SGHRS, CDR2 YFSETQ. This CDR3 has 17 residues. The V and J ends lost 1 base and 5 bases, in that order; junction bases with no gene match: 10. The CDR3 DNA sequence: TGCGCCAGCAGCTTGTACTTTTCTAGCGGGAGGGCCAACGAGCAGTACTTC. Its translation is CASSLYFSSGRANEQYF. Full variable domain (remainder filled in from reference TRBV5-1 and TRBJ2-7): KAGVTQTPRYLIKTRGQQVTLSCSPISGHRSVSWYQQTPGQGLQFLFEYFSETQRNKGNFPGRFSGRQFSNSRSEMNVSTLELGDSALYLCASSLYFSSGRANEQYFGPGTRLTVT.

The chain combines TRBV5-1 with TRBJ1-2; possibly TRBD1 for D (6 bases). The CDR3 has 14 amino acids. CDR1 SGHRS and CDR2 YFSETQ come from the germline V gene. The ends were cut back, 3 bases at V and 4 bases at J, with 13 bases in the middle. CDR3 sequence reads: CASSSITGTYGYTF. CDR3 sequence (DNA): TGCGCCAGCAGCTCGATTACAGGGACCTATGGCTACACCTTC.

The chain links TRBV18 to TRBJ1-5, with D possibly being TRBD1 (6 bases). Germline-derived CDR1 and CDR2 are KGHSH and LQKENI. This CDR3 comprises 14 residues. V was clipped by 6 bases and J by 7 bases, with 16 bases between them. The CDR3 region is CASSSTGTDQPQHF. The CDR3 DNA follows: TGTGCCAGCTCCTCTACAGGGACGGACCAGCCCCAGCATTTT.

This chain joins TRBV4-2 and TRBJ2-1, with a tentative D call TRBD2 (6 bases). CDR3 length: 17 residues. In germline, CDR1 is LGHNA, CDR2 YNFKEQ. Trimming left V 0 bases short and J 7 bases short, with 19 bases between. CDR3 amino acids: CASSQDFQGGVSNEQFF. DNA of the CDR3: TGTGCCAGCAGCCAAGATTTTCAGGGAGGCGTGAGTAATGAGCAGTTCTTC.

V is TRBV5-6 and J is TRBJ1-6; D call uncertain. Germline V gives CDR1 SGHDT, CDR2 YYEEEE. This CDR3 contains 15 residues. V was cut by 3 bases and J by 10 bases, with 17 bases left in between. CDR3 sequence (DNA): TGTGCCAGCAGCTATCTGGAGTTGCCTTTGTCACCCCTCCACTTT. It is translated as CASSYLELPLSPLHF.

J is TRBJ1-2 and V is TRBV6-5; 9 bases map to TRBD1. The V segment lost 6 bases and the J segment 3 bases; nucleotides outside the gene matches: 5. This CDR3 comprises 14 residues. Germline lookup yields CDR1 MNHEY and CDR2 SVGAGI. In DNA form, the CDR3 reads TGTGCCAGCAGGCTCGGACAGGGGTACTATGGCTACACCTTC. Translation: CASRLGQGYYGYTF.

This clone has only one observation. V and J are TRBV6-1 and TRBJ2-7; 7 bases fit TRBD1. Per germline, CDR1 MNHNS and CDR2 SASEGT. The CDR3 spans 13 residues. V was clipped by 8 bases and J by 0 bases; unmatched bases: 4. The CDR3: CASGGQFSYEQYV. DNA for the CDR3: TGTGCCAGCGGGGGACAGTTCTCCTACGAGCAGTACGTC.

This sequence joins TRBV6-1 and TRBJ2-1, with 15 bases that match TRBD2. Germline values: CDR1 MNHNS, CDR2 SASEGT. Trimming cost V 3 bases and J 10 bases; bases outside gene matches: 7. The CDR3 totals 16 residues. CDR3 sequence (DNA): TGTGCCAGCAGTGACGCCGGGACTAGCGGGAGGAGGGAGCAGTTCTTC. Translating gives CASSDAGTSGRREQFF.

The rearrangement joins TRBV11-3 to TRBJ2-2; tentatively, D is TRBD2 (7 bases). The CDR3 spans 15 residues. The ends were cut back, 5 bases at V and 9 bases at J, with 19 bases in the middle. Germline values: CDR1 SGHNT, CDR2 YENEEA. CDR3 in DNA: TGTGCCAGCAGCCGAGGGGGGGACGGTCCCTGGGAGCTGTTTTTT. This encodes CASSRGGDGPWELFF.

In this sample, this clone turned up a few times. This chain joins TRBV28 and TRBJ1-2, with D unresolved. The CDR3 contains 11 residues. Looked up from germline, CDR1 is MDHEN and CDR2 is SYDVKM. V shed 5 bases and J shed 7 bases, with 8 bases lying between them. CDR3: CASSTLSGYTF. The CDR3 region has the DNA TGTGCCAGCAGTACCCTAAGTGGCTACACCTTC.

This clone has more than one count but fewer than ten. The rearrangement joins TRBV4-3 to TRBJ2-5; the match to TRBD2 covers 7 bases. The V gene's germline CDR1 is LGHNA and CDR2 YSLEER. The length of the CDR3 is 15 residues. The ends lost 5 bases at V and 5 bases at J; junction bases unmatched: 11. In DNA, the CDR3 is TGCGCCAGCAGCTATCGAAGCGGGATGGAGGAGACCCAGTACTTC. Protein product: CASSYRSGMEETQYF.

This chain uses TRBV7-3 with TRBJ2-5, with D tentatively TRBD1 (6 bases). CDR1 SGHTA and CDR2 FQGTGA come from the germline V gene. The CDR3 has 14 amino acids. The V and J ends lost 2 bases and 5 bases respectively, with 12 bases between them. CDR3 nucleotide sequence: TGTGCCAGCAGCTTAGTTGGGGGCCGGGAGACCCAGTACTTC. Translating gives CASSLVGGRETQYF.

The chain carries TRBV7-3 and TRBJ1-1; unclear D gene. The CDR3 totals 14 residues. With 1 base removed from V and 4 bases from J, the gap between germline ends came to 10 bases. The germline V gene has CDR1 SGHTA and CDR2 FQGTGA. This chain's CDR3 is CASSLSPTSTEAFF. The CDR3 region has the DNA TGTGCCAGCAGCTTAAGCCCCACGAGCACTGAAGCTTTCTTT.

The chain recombines TRBV27 with TRBJ1-3; a possible D gene is TRBD1 (5 bases). From germline, CDR1 is MNHEY and CDR2 SMNVEV (reference sequence). The ends were cut back, 5 bases at V and 0 bases at J, with 14 bases in the middle. CDR3 length: 16 residues. The CDR3 DNA sequence: TGTGCCAGCAGTATCAGTCCAGGGTTCTCTGGAAACACCATATATTTT. This codes for CASSISPGFSGNTIYF.

This clone is a singleton in its sample. The V call is TRBV5-5, the J call TRBJ2-3; possible D gene TRBD2, 5 bases. CDR3 length: 16 amino acids. Looked up from germline, CDR1 is SGHKS and CDR2 is YYEKEE (reference sequence). The V gene lost 5 bases and the J gene lost 5 bases, with 21 bases spanning the gap. CDR3 sequence (DNA): TGTGCCAGCAGTCTGTTCTGGGCCGGGGAAGGAGATACGCAGTATTTT. This sequence encodes CASSLFWAGEGDTQYF.

This chain connects TRBV2 to TRBJ2-6; a possible D gene is TRBD2 (5 bases). Trimming left V 7 bases short and J 1 base short, with 8 bases between. There are 14 residues in the CDR3. Germline V gene lookup returns CDR1 SNHLY and CDR2 FYNNEI. Here the CDR3 DNA reads TGTGCCAGCATCGGGAATTCTGGGGCCAACGTCCTGACTTTC. The encoded protein is CASIGNSGANVLTF.

CDR3 sequence (DNA): TGTGCCAGCAGCACTCACAGGGGTATAAGGGTCGAGAACACTGAAGCTTTCTTT. Residues: CASSTHRGIRVENTEAFF. J is TRBJ1-1 and V is TRBV7-2; 7 nucleotides agree with TRBD1. With V trimmed by 5 bases and J by 1 base, 16 bases remained unmatched. The CDR3 is made up of 18 amino acids. Germline V gives CDR1 SGHTA, CDR2 FQGNSA.

This clone was seen a single time. The V gene is TRBV30, the J gene TRBJ2-3; 10 bases agree with TRBD2. Germline values: CDR1 GTSNPN, CDR2 SVGIG (reference sequence). The CDR3 sequence is 16 residues long. The V segment lost 5 bases and the J segment 4 bases; nucleotides outside the gene matches: 12. The CDR3 is CAWGALASGRADTQYF. Written as DNA, the CDR3 is TGTGCCTGGGGAGCCCTCGCTAGCGGGAGAGCAGATACGCAGTATTTT.

The chain uses TRBV11-2 and TRBJ2-7; tentative D call: TRBD1 (6 bases). Germline lookup yields CDR1 SGHAT and CDR2 FQNNGV. The CDR3 has 15 residues. V lost 5 bases to trimming and J lost 0 bases, with 14 bases between them. The CDR3 is CASSLNRVPSYEQYV. The CDR3, as DNA: TGTGCCAGCAGCCTAAACAGGGTTCCCTCCTACGAGCAGTACGTC.

The chain employs TRBV11-2 and TRBJ1-6; tentatively, D is TRBD1 (5 bases). Germline V lookup: CDR1 SGHAT, CDR2 FQNNGV. V was pared by 0 bases and J by 9 bases, with 12 bases between. This CDR3 region has 15 residues. CDR3 sequence reads: CASSLDRAQSSPLHF. As DNA, the CDR3 is TGTGCCAGCAGCTTAGACAGGGCTCAAAGTTCACCCCTCCACTTT. Full variable domain (remainder filled in from reference TRBV11-2 and TRBJ1-6): EAGVAQSPRYKIIEKRQSVAFWCNPISGHATLYWYQQILGQGPKLLIQFQNNGVVDDSQLPKDRFSAERLKGVDSTLKIQPAKLEDSAVYLCASSLDRAQSSPLHFGNGTRLTVT.

The V and J genes are TRBV5-1 and TRBJ1-2, with D possibly being TRBD1 (5 bases). CDR1 and CDR2 from the germline V gene are SGHRS and YFSETQ. CDR3 size: 16 residues. Between the trimmed V and J ends, which lost 0 bases and 0 bases, there was a span of 12 bases. CDR3 sequence reads: CASSLGRAEANYGYTF. The CDR3 nucleotides are TGCGCCAGCAGCTTGGGCAGGGCCGAAGCTAACTATGGCTACACCTTC.

By share of the sample, this clone is medium-sized. The rearrangement links TRBV14 to TRBJ2-7; TRBD1 aligns across 9 bases. V trimming: 4 bases; J trimming: 2 bases; junction bases outside the gene matches: 6. Germline V gene lookup returns CDR1 SGHDN and CDR2 FVKESK. The CDR3 totals 15 residues. As DNA, the CDR3 is TGTGCCAGCAGCCCCCCGGGACAGGGCACCTACGAGCAGTACTTC. This codes for CASSPPGQGTYEQYF.

This rearrangement joins TRBV7-2 to TRBJ1-3, with 7 bases identical to TRBD1. Per germline, CDR1 SGHTA and CDR2 FQGNSA. With V trimmed by 5 bases and J by 5 bases, 3 bases remained unmatched. This CDR3 is 13 amino acids long. CDR3 loop: CASSVGQRNTIYF. The CDR3 DNA is TGTGCCAGCAGCGTGGGACAGCGAAACACCATATATTTT.

This clone was counted a single time. CDR3 residues: CASSSIVSTGIAEAFF. Here the CDR3 DNA reads TGTGCCAGCAGCTCCATCGTTTCAACGGGGATCGCTGAAGCTTTCTTT. J is TRBJ1-1 and V is TRBV7-2; D remains ambiguous. The CDR3 sequence is 16 residues long. The germline V and J ends were trimmed by 4 bases and 6 bases, with 21 bases remaining between them. Germline V CDR1 and CDR2: SGHTA, FQGNSA.

This chain joins TRBV9 and TRBJ2-3; D possibly corresponds to TRBD2 (6 bases). Germline V gene lookup returns CDR1 SGDLS and CDR2 YYNGEE. The CDR3 sequence is 11 residues long. Trimming stripped 8 bases from V and 4 bases from J, with 8 bases between. The CDR3 nucleotides read TGTGCCAGTTCTAGCGCAGATACGCAGTATTTT. Protein sequence: CASSSADTQYF.

This chain links TRBV6-5 with TRBJ2-5; 7 nucleotides align to TRBD2. In germline, CDR1 is MNHEY, CDR2 SVGAGI. The CDR3 consists of 16 residues. The V segment lost 0 bases and the J segment 5 bases; nucleotides outside the gene matches: 9. CDR3 in DNA: TGTGCCAGCAGTTACTCGAGAAATAAGGGAGGGGAGACCCAGTACTTC. As protein: CASSYSRNKGGETQYF.

In this sample, this clone turned up once. J is TRBJ2-7 and V is TRBV6-1, with a possible D match to TRBD1 (6 bases). Germline CDR1 and CDR2: MNHNS and SASEGT. V dropped 1 base and J dropped 3 bases, with 10 bases sitting between them. The CDR3 contains 14 residues. In nucleotides, the CDR3 is TGTGCCAGCAGTGAAGTAGAACAGGGCTACGAGCAGTACGTC. It specifies CASSEVEQGYEQYV.

This chain joins TRBV27 and TRBJ1-2, with TRBD1 matching 8 bases. V trimming: 3 bases; J trimming: 8 bases; junction bases outside the gene matches: 8. CDR1 is MNHEY, CDR2 SMNVEV, per germline (reference sequence). This CDR3 spans 14 amino acids. The CDR3 DNA sequence: TGTGCCAGCAGTTTGGCAGGGGGCGCCGAGGGCTACACCTTC. Translated, it gives CASSLAGGAEGYTF.

The chain links TRBV27 to TRBJ1-2, with 8 bases fitting TRBD1. Looked up from germline, CDR1 is MNHEY and CDR2 is SMNVEV (reference sequence). Trimming at V came to 0 bases and at J to 4 bases, leaving 4 bases not matched to a gene. The CDR3 extends over 15 amino acids. CDR3 protein: CASSLSSTGGYGYTF. In DNA form, the CDR3 reads TGTGCCAGCAGTTTATCTTCAACAGGGGGCTATGGCTACACCTTC.

The gene calls are TRBV28 and TRBJ2-1; 10 nucleotides line up with TRBD2. J gave up 7 bases and V 10 bases, and 13 bases lay outside the gene matches. The CDR3 sequence is 15 residues long. Germline assignment: CDR1 MDHEN and CDR2 SYDVKM. The CDR3: CATQNDASGGNEQFF. CDR3 DNA sequence: TGTGCCACCCAAAACGATGCTAGCGGGGGTAATGAGCAGTTCTTC. Looking up the rest from reference TRBV28 and TRBJ2-1 gives the full variable domain: DVKVTQSSRYLVKRTGEKVFLECVQDMDHENMFWYRQDPGLGLRLIYFSYDVKMKEKGDIPEGYSVSREKKERFSLILESASTNQTSMYLCATQNDASGGNEQFFGPGTRLTVL.